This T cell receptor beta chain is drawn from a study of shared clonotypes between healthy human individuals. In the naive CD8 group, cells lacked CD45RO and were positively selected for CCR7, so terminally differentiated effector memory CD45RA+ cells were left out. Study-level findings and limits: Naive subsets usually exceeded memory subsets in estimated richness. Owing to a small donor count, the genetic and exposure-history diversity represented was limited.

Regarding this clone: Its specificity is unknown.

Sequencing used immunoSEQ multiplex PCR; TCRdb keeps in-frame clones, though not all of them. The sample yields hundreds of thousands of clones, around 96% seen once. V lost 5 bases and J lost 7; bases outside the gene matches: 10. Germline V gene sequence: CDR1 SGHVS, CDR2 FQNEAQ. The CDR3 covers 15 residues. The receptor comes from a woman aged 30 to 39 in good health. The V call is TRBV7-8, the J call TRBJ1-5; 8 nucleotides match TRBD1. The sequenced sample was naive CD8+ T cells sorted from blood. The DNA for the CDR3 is TGTGCCAGCAGCGCTACAGGGGGAACGGGGCAGCCCCAGCATTTT. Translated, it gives CASSATGGTGQPQHF. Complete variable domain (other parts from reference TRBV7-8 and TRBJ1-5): GAGVSQSPRYKVAKRGQDVALRCDPISGHVSLFWYQQALGQGPEFLTYFQNEAQLDKSGLPSDRFFAERPEGSVSTLKIQRTQQEDSAVYLCASSATGGTGQPQHFGDGTRLSIL.